These 11 T cell receptor beta chains came from one sample sequenced in a study of cytomegalovirus exposure and HLA in healthy donors. Researchers ran the PCR with 60 Vbeta and 13 Jbeta primers. Repertoires were generated with immunoSEQ multiplex PCR, while TCRdb's copy carries only in-frame clones and drops some. The table has around 91,000 clones, over 75% seen once. The sample was PBMCs. The receptors shown here come from a male donor in good health and CMV-seropositive.

The genes are TRBV7-2 and TRBJ2-5, with TRBD1 as a possible D gene (5 bases). Between the trimmed V and J ends, which lost 5 bases and 7 bases, there was a span of 14 bases. Germline CDR1 and CDR2: SGHTA and FQGNSA. This CDR3 spans 13 amino acids. DNA for the CDR3: TGTGCCAGCAGCACGGACCTAAGGGGGACCCAGTACTTC. Protein sequence: CASSTDLRGTQYF.

The chain employs TRBV27 and TRBJ2-7; 8 bases align to TRBD2. Germline CDR1 and CDR2: MNHEY and SMNVEV (reference sequence). The J segment lost 0 bases and the V segment lost 4 bases, leaving 5 bases of the junction unmatched. The CDR3 is 15 amino acids. The CDR3 sequence is CASSYSGRSSYEQYF. CDR3 DNA: TGTGCCAGCAGTTACAGCGGGAGAAGCTCCTACGAGCAGTACTTC.

This clone showed up just a few times. V usage is TRBV2 and J usage is TRBJ1-4; tentatively, D is TRBD1 (6 bases). Germline values: CDR1 SNHLY, CDR2 FYNNEI. V was clipped by 6 bases and J by 0 bases, with 20 bases between them. The CDR3 sequence is 18 residues long. The CDR3 loop reads CASRGGGRVLATNEKLFF. The CDR3 DNA reads as TGTGCCAGCAGGGGAGGGGGACGAGTTCTTGCAACTAATGAAAAACTGTTTTTT.

The V call is TRBV9, the J call TRBJ2-5, with 10 bases that match TRBD2. The CDR3 is 16 residues long. With 0 bases clipped from V and 5 bases from J, the junction kept 7 bases outside the gene matches. Germline CDR1 SGDLS, CDR2 YYNGEE. CDR3 coding DNA: TGTGCCAGCAGCGTAGGGCTAGCGGGAGCGAGGGAGACCCAGTACTTC. Protein: CASSVGLAGARETQYF.

The chain employs TRBV19 and TRBJ1-5; TRBD1 matches 8 bases. The CDR3 covers 13 residues. The trim removed 10 bases at V and 3 bases at J, leaving 5 bases unmatched. The germline V gene encodes CDR1 LNHDA and CDR2 SQIVND (reference sequence). DNA for the CDR3: TGTGCCACCACGGACAGGGTCAATCAGCCCCAGCATTTT. Amino acid sequence: CATTDRVNQPQHF.

V and J are TRBV21-1 and TRBJ2-7; TRBD1, the table's D call, was not compared with the DNA. TRBV21-1 is described as a pseudogene. The CDR3 runs to 17 residues. The CDR3 DNA follows: TGTGCCAGCAAGTTTCAGGGGGGGACAGGGACTGGCTACGAGCAGTACTTC. Translated, it gives CASKFQGGTGTGYEQYF.

This chain links TRBV5-1 with TRBJ2-5; 7 bases line up with TRBD2. CDR1 SGHRS and CDR2 YFSETQ come from the germline V gene. CDR3 length equals 14 residues. V trimming: 4 bases; J trimming: 5 bases; junction bases outside the gene matches: 8. Here the CDR3 reads CASSPGLVWETQYF. DNA of the CDR3: TGCGCCAGCAGCCCCGGACTAGTGTGGGAGACCCAGTACTTC.

This clone has more than one count but fewer than ten. The rearrangement uses TRBV9 and TRBJ2-1, with TRBD2 matching over 10 bases. The CDR3 length is 16 residues. With 2 bases clipped from V and 2 bases from J, the junction kept 4 bases outside the gene matches. CDR1 is SGDLS and CDR2 is YYNGEE in the germline V gene. The CDR3 coding sequence is TGTGCCAGCAGCGTCGGGGGACTAGCGACCTACAATGAGCAGTTCTTC. It is translated as CASSVGGLATYNEQFF.

This clone was detected only once. The chain recombines TRBV2 with TRBJ1-4; D gene ambiguous. V was pared by 2 bases and J by 0 bases, with 7 bases between. This CDR3 comprises 15 residues. Germline V gene data show CDR1 as SNHLY and CDR2 as FYNNEI. Here the CDR3 DNA reads TGTGCCAGCAGTGAAATTAAATCAACTAATGAAAAACTGTTTTTT. Translated, it gives CASSEIKSTNEKLFF.

This rearrangement joins TRBV5-1 to TRBJ1-1, with TRBD1 identical over 8 bases. The CDR3 has 15 amino acids. The germline V gene has CDR1 SGHRS and CDR2 YFSETQ. Trimming removed 0 bases from V and 3 bases from J; junction bases left unmatched: 4. In DNA form, the CDR3 reads TGCGCCAGCAGCTTGGGGGACAGGCCGTACACTGAAGCTTTCTTT. This translates into CASSLGDRPYTEAFF.

The chain combines TRBV5-1 with TRBJ2-5; 8 bases match TRBD2. V was clipped by 4 bases and J by 2 bases; unmatched bases: 7. The CDR3 loop spans 15 amino acids. Germline values: CDR1 SGHRS, CDR2 YFSETQ. The CDR3 protein is CASSIAGPTQETQYF. Here the CDR3 DNA reads TGCGCCAGCAGCATAGCGGGGCCAACGCAAGAGACCCAGTACTTC.